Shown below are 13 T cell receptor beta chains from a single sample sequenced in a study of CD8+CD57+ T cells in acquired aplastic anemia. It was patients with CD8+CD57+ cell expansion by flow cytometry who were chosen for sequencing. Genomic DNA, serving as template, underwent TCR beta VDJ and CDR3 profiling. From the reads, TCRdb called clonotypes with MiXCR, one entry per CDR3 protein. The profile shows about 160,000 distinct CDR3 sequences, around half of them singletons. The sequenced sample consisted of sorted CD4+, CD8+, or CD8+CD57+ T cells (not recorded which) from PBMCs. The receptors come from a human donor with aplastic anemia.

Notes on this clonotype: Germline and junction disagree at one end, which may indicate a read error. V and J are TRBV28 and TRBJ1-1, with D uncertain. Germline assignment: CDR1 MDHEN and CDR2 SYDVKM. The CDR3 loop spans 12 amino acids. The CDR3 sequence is CARRSANTEASF. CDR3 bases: TGTGCCCGCAGATCAGCGAACACTGAAGCTTCCTTT.

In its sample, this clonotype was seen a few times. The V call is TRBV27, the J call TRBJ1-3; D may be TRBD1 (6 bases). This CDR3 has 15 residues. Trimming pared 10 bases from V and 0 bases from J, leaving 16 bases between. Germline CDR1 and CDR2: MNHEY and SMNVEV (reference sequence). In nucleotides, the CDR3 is TGTGCCAACTCCCTACAGGGAGACTCTGGAAACACCATATATTTT. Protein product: CANSLQGDSGNTIYF.

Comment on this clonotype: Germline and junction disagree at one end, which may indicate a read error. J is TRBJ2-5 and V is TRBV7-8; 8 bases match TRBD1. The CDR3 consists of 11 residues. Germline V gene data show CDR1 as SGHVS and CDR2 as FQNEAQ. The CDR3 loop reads CASSFGGQDPF. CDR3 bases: TGTGCCAGCAGTTTCGGGGGACAGGACCCCTTC.

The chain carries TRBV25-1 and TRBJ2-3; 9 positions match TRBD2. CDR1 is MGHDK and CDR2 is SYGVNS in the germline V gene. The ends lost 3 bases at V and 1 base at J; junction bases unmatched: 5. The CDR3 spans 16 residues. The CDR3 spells CASSEGLALGTDTQYF. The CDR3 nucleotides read TGTGCCAGCAGTGAGGGACTAGCTTTAGGCACAGATACGCAGTATTTT. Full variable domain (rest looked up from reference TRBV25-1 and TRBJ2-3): EADIYQTPRYLVIGTGKKITLECSQTMGHDKMYWYQQDPGMELHLIHYSYGVNSTEKGDLSSESTVSRIRTEHFPLTLESARPSHTSQYLCASSEGLALGTDTQYFGPGTRLTVL.

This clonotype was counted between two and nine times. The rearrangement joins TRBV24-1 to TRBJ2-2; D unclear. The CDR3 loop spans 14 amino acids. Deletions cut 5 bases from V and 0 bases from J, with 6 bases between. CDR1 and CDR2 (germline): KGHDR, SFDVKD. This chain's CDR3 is CATSARSNTGELFF. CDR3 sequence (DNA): TGTGCCACCAGTGCCAGATCGAACACCGGGGAGCTGTTTTTT.

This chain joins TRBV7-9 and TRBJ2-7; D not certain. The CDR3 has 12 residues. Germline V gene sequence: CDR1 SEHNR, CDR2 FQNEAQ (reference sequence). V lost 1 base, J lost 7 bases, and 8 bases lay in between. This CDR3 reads CASSLGAAEQYF. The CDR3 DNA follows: TGTGCCAGCAGCTTAGGCGCTGCGGAGCAGTACTTC.

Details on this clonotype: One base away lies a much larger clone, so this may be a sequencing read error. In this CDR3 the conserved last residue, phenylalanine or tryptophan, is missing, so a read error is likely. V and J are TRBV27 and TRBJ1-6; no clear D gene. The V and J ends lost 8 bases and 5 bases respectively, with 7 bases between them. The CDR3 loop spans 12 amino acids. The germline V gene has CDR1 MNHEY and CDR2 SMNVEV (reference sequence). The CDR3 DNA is TGTGCCAGCTCAGTAAATAATTCACCCCTCCACTCT. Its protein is CASSVNNSPLHS.

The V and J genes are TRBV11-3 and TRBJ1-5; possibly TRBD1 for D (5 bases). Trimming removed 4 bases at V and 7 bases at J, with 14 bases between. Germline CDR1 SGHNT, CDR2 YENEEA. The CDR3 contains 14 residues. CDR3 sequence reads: CASSSLQGFQPQHF. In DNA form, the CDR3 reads TGTGCCAGCAGCTCCTTGCAGGGTTTCCAGCCCCAGCATTTT.

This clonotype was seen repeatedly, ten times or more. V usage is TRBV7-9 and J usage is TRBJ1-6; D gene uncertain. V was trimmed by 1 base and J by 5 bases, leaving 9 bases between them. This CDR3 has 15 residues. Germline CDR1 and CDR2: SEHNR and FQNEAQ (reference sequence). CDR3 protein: CASSLEERDNSPLHF. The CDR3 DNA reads TGTGCCAGCAGCTTAGAAGAGAGAGATAATTCACCCCTCCACTTT. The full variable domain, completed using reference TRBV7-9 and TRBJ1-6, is DTGVSQNPRHKITKRGQNVTFRCDPISEHNRLYWYRQTLGQGPEFLTYFQNEAQLEKSRLLSDRFSAERPKGSFSTLEIQRTEQGDSAMYLCASSLEERDNSPLHFGNGTRLTVT.

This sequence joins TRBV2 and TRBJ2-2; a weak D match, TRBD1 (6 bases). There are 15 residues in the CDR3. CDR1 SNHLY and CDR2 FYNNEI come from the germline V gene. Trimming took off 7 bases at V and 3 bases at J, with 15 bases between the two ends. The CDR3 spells CASIETGWDTGELFF. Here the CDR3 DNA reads TGTGCCAGCATAGAGACAGGATGGGACACCGGGGAGCTGTTTTTT.

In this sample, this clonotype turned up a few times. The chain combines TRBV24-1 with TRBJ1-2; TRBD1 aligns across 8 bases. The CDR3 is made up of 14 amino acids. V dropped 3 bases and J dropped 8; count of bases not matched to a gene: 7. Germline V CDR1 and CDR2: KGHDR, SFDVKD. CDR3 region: CATSDPTGAGGYTF. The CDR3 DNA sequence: TGTGCCACCAGTGATCCGACAGGGGCGGGAGGCTACACCTTC.

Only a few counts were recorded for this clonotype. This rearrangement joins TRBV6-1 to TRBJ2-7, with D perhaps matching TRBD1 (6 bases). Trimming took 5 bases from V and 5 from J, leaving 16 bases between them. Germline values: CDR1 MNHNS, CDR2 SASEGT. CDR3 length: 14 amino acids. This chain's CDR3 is CASSSVMGADEQYF. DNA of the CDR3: TGTGCCAGCAGTAGCGTGATGGGGGCCGACGAGCAGTACTTC.

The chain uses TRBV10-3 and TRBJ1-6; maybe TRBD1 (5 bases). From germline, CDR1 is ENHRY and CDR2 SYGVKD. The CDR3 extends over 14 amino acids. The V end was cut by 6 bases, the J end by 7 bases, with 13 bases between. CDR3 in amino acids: CAIRPDSRNSPLHF. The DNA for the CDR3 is TGTGCCATCAGACCCGACAGCCGGAATTCACCCCTCCACTTT.